This entry lists 17 T cell receptor beta chains sequenced from one sample in a study of OX40 agonist ivuxolimab in advanced cancers. Produced via immunoSEQ multiplex PCR; TCRdb's table is partial and in-frame only. This sample has around 66,000 clones, with 90% to 95% found just once. This sample comprised CD4+ or CD8+ T cells sorted from blood, obtained in a trial of the OX40 agonist ivuxolimab. The source of these receptors is an adult with an advanced solid tumor such as melanoma, head and neck, liver or kidney cancer.

The genes are TRBV5-8 and TRBJ2-5; D is unclear. The CDR3 has 11 amino acids. Trimming took 0 bases from V and 7 from J, leaving 4 bases between them. Germline values: CDR1 SGHTS, CDR2 YDEGEE. The CDR3 region has the DNA TGTGCCAGCAGCTTGGGGGGGACCCAGTACTTC. Its translation: CASSLGGTQYF.

This rearrangement joins TRBV5-4 to TRBJ2-1; D possibly corresponds to TRBD2 (6 bases). Germline V gene data show CDR1 as SGHNT and CDR2 as YYREEE (reference sequence). The CDR3 sequence is 13 residues long. V lost 3 bases, J lost 6 bases, and 10 bases lay in between. The CDR3 DNA reads as TGTGCCAGCAGCTCGGGACTTGCCAATGAGCAGTTCTTC. Protein sequence: CASSSGLANEQFF. Supplemented by reference TRBV5-4 and TRBJ2-1, the full variable domain reads ETGVTQSPTHLIKTRGQQVTLRCSSQSGHNTVSWYQQALGQGPQFIFQYYREEENGRGNFPPRFSGLQFPNYSSELNVNALELDDSALYLCASSSGLANEQFFGPGTRLTVL.

V usage is TRBV2 and J usage is TRBJ1-1, with D perhaps TRBD1 (5 bases). The CDR3 sequence is 15 residues long. The germline gives CDR1 SNHLY, CDR2 FYNNEI. The germline V and J ends were trimmed by 4 bases and 0 bases, with 12 bases remaining between them. CDR3 sequence: CASSGTGDLNTEAFF. The CDR3, as DNA: TGTGCCAGCAGTGGAACAGGCGACTTGAACACTGAAGCTTTCTTT.

This chain links TRBV27 with TRBJ2-3; tentative D call: TRBD1 (6 bases). The CDR3 contains 14 residues. Deletions cut 10 bases from V and 5 bases from J, with 19 bases between. CDR1 MNHEY and CDR2 SMNVEV come from the germline V gene (reference sequence). This chain's CDR3 is CATGDTLHRDTQYF. The CDR3 DNA follows: TGTGCCACCGGGGACACGCTACACAGAGATACGCAGTATTTT.

This clone occurred once. This chain connects TRBV29-1 to TRBJ2-5; TRBD2 agrees at 12 bases. The CDR3 is 16 residues long. The germline V gene encodes CDR1 SQVTM and CDR2 ANQGSEA. V shed 1 base, J shed 2 bases, and the junction held 5 bases outside the gene matches. CDR3 DNA sequence: TGCAGCGTTGAAGGACTAGCGGGGGAGAATCAAGAGACCCAGTACTTC. This codes for CSVEGLAGENQETQYF.

The J gene is TRBJ2-5, the V gene TRBV7-2, with D perhaps matching TRBD1 (5 bases). The CDR3 contains 16 residues. V lost 5 bases and J 2 bases, leaving 18 bases between the germline ends. From germline, CDR1 is SGHTA and CDR2 FQGNSA. The CDR3 region is CASSQGVQLGQETQYF. Written as DNA, the CDR3 is TGTGCCAGCAGCCAAGGGGTACAATTGGGACAAGAGACCCAGTACTTC. Full variable domain (outside the CDR3, taken from reference TRBV7-2 and TRBJ2-5): GAGVSQSPSNKVTEKGKDVELRCDPISGHTALYWYRQSLGQGLEFLIYFQGNSAPDKSGLPSDRFSAERTGGSVSTLTIQRTQQEDSAVYLCASSQGVQLGQETQYFGPGTRLLVL.

The V gene is TRBV5-4, the J gene TRBJ1-6; TRBD1 matches 9 bases. From germline, CDR1 is SGHNT and CDR2 YYREEE (reference sequence). The CDR3 covers 14 residues. After removal of 4 bases from V and 10 bases from J, the junction contained 6 bases not matched to a gene. The CDR3 protein is CASSIGQGNSPLHF. CDR3 DNA: TGTGCCAGCAGCATCGGACAGGGGAACTCACCCCTCCACTTT.

The chain recombines TRBV4-1 with TRBJ1-1, with D uncertain. CDR1 and CDR2 from the germline V gene are MGHRA and YSYEKL. The CDR3 totals 15 residues. The V gene lost 3 bases and the J gene lost 4 bases, with 15 bases spanning the gap. CDR3 sequence reads: CASSHSGSWGTEAFF. In DNA, the CDR3 is TGCGCCAGCAGCCATTCGGGGTCATGGGGCACTGAAGCTTTCTTT.

This chain connects TRBV27 to TRBJ1-5, with TRBD1 matching 7 bases. With V trimmed by 6 bases and J by 1 base, 3 bases remained unmatched. This CDR3 is 14 amino acids long. CDR1 is MNHEY, CDR2 SMNVEV, per germline (reference sequence). CDR3 sequence (DNA): TGTGCCAGCAGCCTACAGGGGAGCAATCAGCCCCAGCATTTT. Its protein is CASSLQGSNQPQHF.

V and J are TRBV9 and TRBJ2-3; TRBD2 is a possible D gene (5 bases). V was trimmed by 2 bases and J by 3 bases, leaving 13 bases between them. The CDR3 spans 15 residues. Germline assignment: CDR1 SGDLS and CDR2 YYNGEE. Written as DNA, the CDR3 is TGTGCCAGCAGCGTTTTGGTCGGGGTAACAGATACGCAGTATTTT. Protein product: CASSVLVGVTDTQYF.

V is TRBV2 and J is TRBJ1-1; D possibly corresponds to TRBD1 (6 bases). Trimming shortened V by 3 bases and J by 9 bases, and 14 bases separated the two germline ends. Germline CDR1 is SNHLY and CDR2 is FYNNEI. The CDR3 spans 13 residues. CDR3 sequence reads: CASSEGGRDKAFF. For the CDR3, the DNA is TGTGCCAGCAGTGAGGGGGGCCGCGACAAAGCTTTCTTT.

DNA for the CDR3: TGTGCCAGCACCGGGGTGACTGAAGCTTTCTTT. It is translated as CASTGVTEAFF. The J gene is TRBJ1-1, the V gene TRBV28, with D unresolved. V dropped 7 bases and J dropped 5 bases, with 8 bases sitting between them. Per the germline V gene, CDR1 is MDHEN and CDR2 is SYDVKM. CDR3 length: 11 residues. Complete variable domain (other parts from reference TRBV28 and TRBJ1-1): DVKVTQSSRYLVKRTGEKVFLECVQDMDHENMFWYRQDPGLGLRLIYFSYDVKMKEKGDIPEGYSVSREKKERFSLILESASTNQTSMYLCASTGVTEAFFGQGTRLTVV.

The CDR3 is CASSIHSNQPQHF. CDR3 nucleotides: TGTGCCAGCAGCATACATAGCAATCAGCCCCAGCATTTT. The chain combines TRBV6-1 with TRBJ1-5, with unresolved D. Germline values: CDR1 MNHNS, CDR2 SASEGT. This CDR3 is built from 13 residues. V was trimmed by 6 bases and J by 0 bases, leaving 6 bases between them.

This rearrangement joins TRBV5-6 to TRBJ1-3; D is undetermined. Germline-derived CDR1 and CDR2 are SGHDT and YYEEEE. Deletions cut 0 bases from V and 2 bases from J, with 6 bases between. CDR3 length equals 14 residues. The CDR3 spells CASSLGDTGNTIYF. For the CDR3, the DNA is TGTGCCAGCAGCTTGGGGGATACTGGAAACACCATATATTTT.

The chain joins TRBV4-1 to TRBJ2-7, with 10 positions matching TRBD1. This CDR3 is 17 amino acids long. J lost 4 bases, V lost 3 bases, and 12 bases had no gene match. Germline CDR1 and CDR2: MGHRA and YSYEKL. The DNA for the CDR3 is TGCGCCAGCAGCCATGAAGGATTGGGACAGGGGTTTTACGAGCAGTACTTC. Translation: CASSHEGLGQGFYEQYF.

The chain joins TRBV11-2 to TRBJ1-6; the D is unclear. The CDR3 loop spans 15 amino acids. In germline, CDR1 is SGHAT, CDR2 FQNNGV. V lost 3 bases and J lost 0, with 6 bases in between. This CDR3 is CASSFESSYNSPLHF. The CDR3 nucleotides are TGTGCCAGCAGCTTTGAGAGCTCCTATAATTCACCCCTCCACTTT.

This clone has just one count. The J gene is TRBJ2-5, the V gene TRBV7-8, with a possible D match to TRBD2 (6 bases). Trimming shortened V by 7 bases and J by 5 bases, and 17 bases separated the two germline ends. CDR3 size: 14 residues. Germline-derived CDR1 and CDR2 are SGHVS and FQNEAQ. This CDR3 is CASIPQTRGETQYF. CDR3 DNA sequence: TGTGCCAGCATCCCCCAAACGCGGGGCGAGACCCAGTACTTC.